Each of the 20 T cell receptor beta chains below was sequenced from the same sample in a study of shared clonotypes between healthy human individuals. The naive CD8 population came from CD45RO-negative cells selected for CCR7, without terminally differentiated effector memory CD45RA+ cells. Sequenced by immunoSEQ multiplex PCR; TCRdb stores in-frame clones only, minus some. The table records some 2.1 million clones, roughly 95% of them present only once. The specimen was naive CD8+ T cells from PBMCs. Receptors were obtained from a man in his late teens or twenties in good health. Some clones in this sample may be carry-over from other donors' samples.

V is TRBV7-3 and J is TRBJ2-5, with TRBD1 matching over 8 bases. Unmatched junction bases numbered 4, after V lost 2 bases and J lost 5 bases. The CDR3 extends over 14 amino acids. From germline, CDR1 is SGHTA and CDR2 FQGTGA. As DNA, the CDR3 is TGTGCCAGCAGCTTATCAGGGGGCCGTGAGACCCAGTACTTC. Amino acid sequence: CASSLSGGRETQYF.

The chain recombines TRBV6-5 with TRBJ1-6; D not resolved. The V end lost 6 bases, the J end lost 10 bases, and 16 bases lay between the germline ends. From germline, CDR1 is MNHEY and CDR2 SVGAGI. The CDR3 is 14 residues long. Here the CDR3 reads CASSPTRGSSPLHF. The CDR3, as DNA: TGTGCCAGCAGCCCAACACGGGGTAGCTCACCCCTCCACTTT.

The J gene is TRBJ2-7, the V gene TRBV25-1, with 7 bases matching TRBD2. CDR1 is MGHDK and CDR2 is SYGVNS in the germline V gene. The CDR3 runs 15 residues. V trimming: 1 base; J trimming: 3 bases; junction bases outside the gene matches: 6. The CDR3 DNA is TGTGCCAGCAGTGAATGGGGGGAGGGGTTCTACGAGCAGTACTTC. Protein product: CASSEWGEGFYEQYF.

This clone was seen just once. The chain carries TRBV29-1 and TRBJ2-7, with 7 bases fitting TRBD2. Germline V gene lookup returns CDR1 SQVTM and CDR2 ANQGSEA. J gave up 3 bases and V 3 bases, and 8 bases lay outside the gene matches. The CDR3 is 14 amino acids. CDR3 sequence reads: CSVDGVGGSYEQYF. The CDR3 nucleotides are TGCAGCGTTGATGGAGTTGGCGGGAGCTACGAGCAGTACTTC.

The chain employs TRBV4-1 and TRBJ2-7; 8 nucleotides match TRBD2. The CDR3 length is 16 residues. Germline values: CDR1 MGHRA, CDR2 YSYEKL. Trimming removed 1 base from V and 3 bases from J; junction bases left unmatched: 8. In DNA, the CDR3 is TGCGCCAGCAGCCAAGTAACTAGCGGCGAATACTACGAGCAGTACTTC. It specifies CASSQVTSGEYYEQYF.

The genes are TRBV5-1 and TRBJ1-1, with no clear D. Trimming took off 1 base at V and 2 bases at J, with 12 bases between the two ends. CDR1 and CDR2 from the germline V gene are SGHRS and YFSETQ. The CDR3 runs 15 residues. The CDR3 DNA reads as TGCGCCAGCAGCTTGTATGCGGAGGGAAACACTGAAGCTTTCTTT. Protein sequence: CASSLYAEGNTEAFF.

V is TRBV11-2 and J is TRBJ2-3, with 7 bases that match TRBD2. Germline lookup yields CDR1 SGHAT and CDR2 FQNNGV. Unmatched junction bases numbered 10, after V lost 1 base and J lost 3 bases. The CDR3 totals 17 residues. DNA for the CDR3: TGTGCCAGCAGCTTAGTGGGGGGGTTGAAAGGTACAGATACGCAGTATTTT. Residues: CASSLVGGLKGTDTQYF.

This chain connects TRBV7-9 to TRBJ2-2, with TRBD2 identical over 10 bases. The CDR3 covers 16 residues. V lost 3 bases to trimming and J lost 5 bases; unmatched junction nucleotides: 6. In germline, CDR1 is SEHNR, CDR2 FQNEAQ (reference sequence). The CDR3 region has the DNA TGTGCCAGCAGCTTCTGGCTAGCGGGAGATACCGGGGAGCTGTTTTTT. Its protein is CASSFWLAGDTGELFF. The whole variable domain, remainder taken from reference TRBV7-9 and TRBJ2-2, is DTGVSQNPRHKITKRGQNVTFRCDPISEHNRLYWYRQTLGQGPEFLTYFQNEAQLEKSRLLSDRFSAERPKGSFSTLEIQRTEQGDSAMYLCASSFWLAGDTGELFFGEGSRLTVL.

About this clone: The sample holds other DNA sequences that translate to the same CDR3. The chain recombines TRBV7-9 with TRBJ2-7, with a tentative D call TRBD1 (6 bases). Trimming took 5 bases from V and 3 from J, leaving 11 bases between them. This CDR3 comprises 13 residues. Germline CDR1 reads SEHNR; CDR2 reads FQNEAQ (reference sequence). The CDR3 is CASSLGQIYEQYF. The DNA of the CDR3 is TGTGCCAGCAGCCTCGGACAGATCTACGAGCAGTACTTC.

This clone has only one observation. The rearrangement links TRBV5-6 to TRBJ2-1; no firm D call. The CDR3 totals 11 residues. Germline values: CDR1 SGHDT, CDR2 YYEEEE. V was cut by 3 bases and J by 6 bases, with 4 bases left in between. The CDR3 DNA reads TGTGCCAGCAGCTGGGGCAATGAGCAGTTCTTC. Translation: CASSWGNEQFF.

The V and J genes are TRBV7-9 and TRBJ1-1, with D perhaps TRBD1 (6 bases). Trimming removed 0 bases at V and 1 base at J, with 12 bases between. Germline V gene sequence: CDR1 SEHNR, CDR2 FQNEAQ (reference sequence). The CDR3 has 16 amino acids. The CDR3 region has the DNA TGTGCCAGCAGCTTAGCAAATGGGGGCCCGAACACTGAAGCTTTCTTT. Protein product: CASSLANGGPNTEAFF.

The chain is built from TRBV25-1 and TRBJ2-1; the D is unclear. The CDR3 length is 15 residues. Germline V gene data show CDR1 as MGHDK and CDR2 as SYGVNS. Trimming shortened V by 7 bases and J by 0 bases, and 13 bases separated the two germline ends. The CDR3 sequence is CASTGGGSSYNEQFF. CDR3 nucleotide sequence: TGTGCCAGCACCGGCGGCGGAAGCTCCTACAATGAGCAGTTCTTC.

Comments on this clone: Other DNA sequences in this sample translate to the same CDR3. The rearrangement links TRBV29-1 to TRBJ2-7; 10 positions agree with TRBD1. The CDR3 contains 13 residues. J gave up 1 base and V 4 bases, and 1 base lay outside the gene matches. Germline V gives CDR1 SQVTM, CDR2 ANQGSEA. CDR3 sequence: CSVGQGASYEQYF. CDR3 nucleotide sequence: TGCAGCGTTGGACAGGGGGCATCCTACGAGCAGTACTTC.

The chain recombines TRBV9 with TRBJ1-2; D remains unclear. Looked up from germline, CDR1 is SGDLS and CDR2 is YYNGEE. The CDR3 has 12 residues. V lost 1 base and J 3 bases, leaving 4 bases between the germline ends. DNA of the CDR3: TGTGCCAGCAGCGTATCTTACTATGGCTACACCTTC. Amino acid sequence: CASSVSYYGYTF.

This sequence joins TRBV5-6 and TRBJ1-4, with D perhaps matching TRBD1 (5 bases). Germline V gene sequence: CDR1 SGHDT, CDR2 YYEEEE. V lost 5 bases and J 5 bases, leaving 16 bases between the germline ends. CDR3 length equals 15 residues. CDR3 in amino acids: CASRKFPEGNEKLFF. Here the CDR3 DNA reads TGTGCCAGCAGGAAATTCCCGGAGGGGAATGAAAAACTGTTTTTT.

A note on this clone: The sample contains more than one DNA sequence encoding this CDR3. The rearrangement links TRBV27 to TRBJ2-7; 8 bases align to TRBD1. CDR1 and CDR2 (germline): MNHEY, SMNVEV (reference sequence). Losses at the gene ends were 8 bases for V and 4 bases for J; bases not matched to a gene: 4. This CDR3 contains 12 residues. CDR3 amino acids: CASGTGSYEQYF. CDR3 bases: TGTGCCAGCGGGACAGGTTCGTACGAGCAGTACTTC.

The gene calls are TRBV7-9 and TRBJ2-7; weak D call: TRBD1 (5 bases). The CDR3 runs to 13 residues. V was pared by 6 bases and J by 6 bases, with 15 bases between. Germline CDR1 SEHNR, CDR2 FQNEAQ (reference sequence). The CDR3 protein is CASSFGQGPEQYF. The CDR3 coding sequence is TGTGCCAGCAGTTTCGGGCAGGGCCCCGAGCAGTACTTC.

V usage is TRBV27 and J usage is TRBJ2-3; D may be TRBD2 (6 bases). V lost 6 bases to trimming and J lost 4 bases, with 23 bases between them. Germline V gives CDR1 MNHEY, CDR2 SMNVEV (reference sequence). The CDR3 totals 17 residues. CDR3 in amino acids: CASSPYPERAGADTQYF. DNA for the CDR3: TGTGCCAGCAGCCCCTATCCTGAGCGGGCAGGAGCAGATACGCAGTATTTT.

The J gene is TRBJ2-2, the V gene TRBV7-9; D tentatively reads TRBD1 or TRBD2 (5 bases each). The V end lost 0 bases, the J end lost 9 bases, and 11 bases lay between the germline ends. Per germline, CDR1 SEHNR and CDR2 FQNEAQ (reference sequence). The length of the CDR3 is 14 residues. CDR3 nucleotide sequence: TGTGCCAGCAGCTTAGCAGGGACCAGGAGGGAGCTGTTTTTT. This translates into CASSLAGTRRELFF.

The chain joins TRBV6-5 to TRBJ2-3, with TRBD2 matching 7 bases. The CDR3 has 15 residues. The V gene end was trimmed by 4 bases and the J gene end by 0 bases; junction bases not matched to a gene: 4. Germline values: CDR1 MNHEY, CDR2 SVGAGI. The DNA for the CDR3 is TGTGCCAGCAGTTGGGGTAGCGGGAGCACAGATACGCAGTATTTT. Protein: CASSWGSGSTDTQYF.